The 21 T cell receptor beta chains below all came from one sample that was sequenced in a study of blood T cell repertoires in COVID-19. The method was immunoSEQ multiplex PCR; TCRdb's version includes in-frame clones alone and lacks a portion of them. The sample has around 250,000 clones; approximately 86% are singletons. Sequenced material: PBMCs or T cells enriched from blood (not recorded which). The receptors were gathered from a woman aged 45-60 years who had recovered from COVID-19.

CDR3 sequence reads: CATSRPPTGDNEQFF. Written as DNA, the CDR3 is TGTGCCACCAGCAGACCCCCGACAGGGGACAATGAGCAGTTCTTC. The V and J genes are TRBV15 and TRBJ2-1; TRBD1 aligns across 8 bases. The length of the CDR3 is 15 residues. V lost 2 bases to trimming and J lost 5 bases; unmatched junction nucleotides: 5. Germline V gene sequence: CDR1 LNHNV, CDR2 YYDKDF (reference sequence).

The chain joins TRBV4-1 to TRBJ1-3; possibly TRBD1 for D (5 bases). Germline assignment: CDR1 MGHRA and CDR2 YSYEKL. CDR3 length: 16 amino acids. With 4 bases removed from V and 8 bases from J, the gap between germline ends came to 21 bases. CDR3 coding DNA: TGCGCCAGCAGCCGGGAGGGGCTGCTTTTTGTGGACACCATATATTTT. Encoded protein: CASSREGLLFVDTIYF.

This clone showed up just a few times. CDR3 amino acids: CASSLEAVYGYTF. The CDR3 nucleotides read TGTGCCAGCAGTCTGGAGGCGGTCTATGGCTACACCTTC. This chain connects TRBV6-5 to TRBJ1-2; D is unresolved. Trimming stripped 5 bases from V and 4 bases from J, with 11 bases between. CDR1 MNHEY and CDR2 SVGAGI come from the germline V gene. This CDR3 spans 13 amino acids.

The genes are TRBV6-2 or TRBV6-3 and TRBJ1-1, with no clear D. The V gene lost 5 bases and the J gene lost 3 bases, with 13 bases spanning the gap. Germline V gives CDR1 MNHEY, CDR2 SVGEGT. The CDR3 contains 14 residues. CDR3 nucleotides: TGTGCCAGCAGTCAAGCCGGGTCCCACACTGAAGCTTTCTTT. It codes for CASSQAGSHTEAFF.

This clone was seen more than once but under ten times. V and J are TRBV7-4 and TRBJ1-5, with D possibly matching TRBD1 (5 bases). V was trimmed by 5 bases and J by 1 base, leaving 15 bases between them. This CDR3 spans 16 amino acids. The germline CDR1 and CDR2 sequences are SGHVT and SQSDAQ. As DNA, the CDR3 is TGTGCCAGCAGCGTCGGACGGGGGAGAAGCAATCAGCCCCAGCATTTT. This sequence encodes CASSVGRGRSNQPQHF.

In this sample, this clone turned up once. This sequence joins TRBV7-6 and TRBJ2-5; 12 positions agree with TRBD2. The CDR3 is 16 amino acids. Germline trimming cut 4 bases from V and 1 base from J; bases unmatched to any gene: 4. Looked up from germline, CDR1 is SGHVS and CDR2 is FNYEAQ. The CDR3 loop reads CASSSGTSGFQETQYF. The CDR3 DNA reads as TGTGCCAGCAGCTCGGGGACTAGCGGGTTCCAAGAGACCCAGTACTTC. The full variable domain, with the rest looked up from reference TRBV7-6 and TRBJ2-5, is GAGVSQSPRYKVTKRGQDVALRCDPISGHVSLYWYRQALGQGPEFLTYFNYEAQQDKSGLPNDRFSAERPEGSISTLTIQRTEQRDSAMYRCASSSGTSGFQETQYFGPGTRLLVL.

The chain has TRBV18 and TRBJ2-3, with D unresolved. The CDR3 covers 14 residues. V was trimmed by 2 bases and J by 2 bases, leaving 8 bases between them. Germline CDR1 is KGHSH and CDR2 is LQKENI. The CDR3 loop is CASSPDSSTDTQYF. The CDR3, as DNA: TGTGCCAGCTCACCAGACTCATCCACAGATACGCAGTATTTT.

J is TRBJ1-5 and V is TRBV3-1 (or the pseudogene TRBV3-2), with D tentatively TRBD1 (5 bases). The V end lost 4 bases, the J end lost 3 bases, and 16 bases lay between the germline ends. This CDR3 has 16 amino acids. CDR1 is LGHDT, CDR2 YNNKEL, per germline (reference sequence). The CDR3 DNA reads TGTGCCAGCAGCCCCACCGGGCAGGGCATCAATCAGCCCCAGCATTTT. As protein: CASSPTGQGINQPQHF.

The CDR3 DNA is TGCAGCGTTGAACCCGGGACTAGCTCGCACAATGAGCAGTTCTTC. This codes for CSVEPGTSSHNEQFF. The V gene is TRBV29-1, the J gene TRBJ2-1; 9 nucleotides line up with TRBD2. V lost 2 bases and J lost 5; bases outside the gene matches: 7. Germline CDR1 SQVTM, CDR2 ANQGSEA. This CDR3 region has 15 residues.

CDR3 bases: TGTGCCAGCAGCCCCATGGTAGCGGGAGGGCCCCCAGATACGCAGTATTTT. Encoded protein: CASSPMVAGGPPDTQYF. The V call is TRBV7-8, the J call TRBJ2-3; 11 nucleotides match TRBD2. The V and J ends lost 5 bases and 4 bases, in that order; junction bases with no gene match: 11. Germline CDR1 reads SGHVS; CDR2 reads FQNEAQ. The CDR3 is 17 amino acids.

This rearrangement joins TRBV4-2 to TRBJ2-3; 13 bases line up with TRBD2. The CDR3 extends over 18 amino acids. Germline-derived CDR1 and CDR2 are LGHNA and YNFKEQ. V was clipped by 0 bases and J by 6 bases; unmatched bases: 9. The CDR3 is CASSQESRTSGRLDTQYF. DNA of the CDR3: TGTGCCAGCAGCCAAGAAAGCAGGACTAGCGGGAGACTCGATACGCAGTATTTT.

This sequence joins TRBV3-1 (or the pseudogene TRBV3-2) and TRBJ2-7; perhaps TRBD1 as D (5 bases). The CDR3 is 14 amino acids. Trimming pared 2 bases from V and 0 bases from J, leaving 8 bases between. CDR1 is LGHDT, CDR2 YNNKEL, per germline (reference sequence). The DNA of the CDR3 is TGTGCCAGCAGCCAAAGGGGCCTCTCCTACGAGCAGTACTTC. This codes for CASSQRGLSYEQYF.

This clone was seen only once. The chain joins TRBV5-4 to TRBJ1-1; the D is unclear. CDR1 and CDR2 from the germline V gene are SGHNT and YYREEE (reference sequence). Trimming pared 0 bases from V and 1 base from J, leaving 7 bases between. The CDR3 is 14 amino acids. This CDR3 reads CASSLVRENTEAFF. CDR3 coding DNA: TGTGCCAGCAGCTTGGTACGGGAGAACACTGAAGCTTTCTTT.

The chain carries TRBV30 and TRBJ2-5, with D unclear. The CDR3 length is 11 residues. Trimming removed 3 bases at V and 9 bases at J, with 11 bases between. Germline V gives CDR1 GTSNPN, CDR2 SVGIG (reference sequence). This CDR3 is CAWRSGVAQYF. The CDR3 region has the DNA TGTGCCTGGAGATCAGGCGTGGCCCAGTACTTC.

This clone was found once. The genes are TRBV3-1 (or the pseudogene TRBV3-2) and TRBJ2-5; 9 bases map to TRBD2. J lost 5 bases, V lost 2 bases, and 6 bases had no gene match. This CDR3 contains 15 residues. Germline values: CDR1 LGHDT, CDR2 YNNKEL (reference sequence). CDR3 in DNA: TGTGCCAGCAGCCAACCGCCTAGCGGGATGGAGACCCAGTACTTC. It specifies CASSQPPSGMETQYF.

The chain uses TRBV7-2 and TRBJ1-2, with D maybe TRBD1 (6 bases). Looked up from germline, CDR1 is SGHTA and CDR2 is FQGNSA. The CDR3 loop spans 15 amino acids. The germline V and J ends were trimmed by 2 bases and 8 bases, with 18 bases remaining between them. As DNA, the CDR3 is TGTGCCAGCAGCTTATTCGACTCAGGGGTGGACGGCTACACCTTC. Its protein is CASSLFDSGVDGYTF.

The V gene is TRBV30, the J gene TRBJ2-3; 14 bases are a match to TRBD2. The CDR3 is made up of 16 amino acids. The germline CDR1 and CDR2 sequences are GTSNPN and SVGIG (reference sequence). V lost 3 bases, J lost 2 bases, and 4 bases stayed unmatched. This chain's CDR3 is CAWRGGLAGVTDTQYF. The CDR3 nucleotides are TGTGCCTGGAGAGGGGGACTAGCGGGAGTCACAGATACGCAGTATTTT.

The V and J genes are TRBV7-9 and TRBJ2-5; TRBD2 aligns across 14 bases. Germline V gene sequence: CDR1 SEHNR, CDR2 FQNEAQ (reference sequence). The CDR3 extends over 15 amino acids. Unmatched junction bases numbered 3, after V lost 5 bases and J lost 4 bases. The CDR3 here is CASSPGLAGGETQYF. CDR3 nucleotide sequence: TGTGCCAGCAGCCCAGGACTAGCGGGAGGAGAGACCCAGTACTTC.

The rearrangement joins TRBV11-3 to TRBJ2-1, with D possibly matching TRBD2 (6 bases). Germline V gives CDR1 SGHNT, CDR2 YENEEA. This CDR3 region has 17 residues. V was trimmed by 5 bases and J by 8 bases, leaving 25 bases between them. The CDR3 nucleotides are TGTGCCAGCAGCCATCTTCCCGGGACCGTCCCGGGGGATGAGCAGTTCTTC. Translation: CASSHLPGTVPGDEQFF. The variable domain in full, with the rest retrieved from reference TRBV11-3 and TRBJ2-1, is EAGVVQSPRYKIIEKKQPVAFWCNPISGHNTLYWYLQNLGQGPELLIRYENEEAVDDSQLPKDRFSAERLKGVDSTLKIQPAELGDSAVYLCASSHLPGTVPGDEQFFGPGTRLTVL.

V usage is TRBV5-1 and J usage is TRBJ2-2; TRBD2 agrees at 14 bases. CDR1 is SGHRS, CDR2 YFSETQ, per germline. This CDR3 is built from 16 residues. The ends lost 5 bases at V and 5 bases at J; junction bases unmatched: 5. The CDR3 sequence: CASSRRLAGGTGELFF. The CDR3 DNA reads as TGCGCCAGCAGTCGAAGACTAGCGGGAGGGACCGGGGAGCTGTTTTTT.

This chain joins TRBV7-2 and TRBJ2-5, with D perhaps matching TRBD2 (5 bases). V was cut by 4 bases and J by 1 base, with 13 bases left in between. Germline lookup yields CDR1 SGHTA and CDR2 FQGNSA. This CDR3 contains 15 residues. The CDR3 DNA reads TGTGCCAGCAGCTCCGGAGCGGTTTTCCAAGAGACCCAGTACTTC. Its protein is CASSSGAVFQETQYF. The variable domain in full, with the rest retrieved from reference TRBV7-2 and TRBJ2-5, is GAGVSQSPSNKVTEKGKDVELRCDPISGHTALYWYRQSLGQGLEFLIYFQGNSAPDKSGLPSDRFSAERTGGSVSTLTIQRTQQEDSAVYLCASSSGAVFQETQYFGPGTRLLVL.